This TCR beta chain was found in a study of T cells after yellow fever vaccination. Study-wide findings and caveats: A weaker but faster secondary response was observed, peaking on day 5 versus 15. The study re-detected most primary-vaccination clones after the booster (under 97% CD4, almost 90% CD8).

5'RACE template switching added a universal primer site and UMIs to TCR cDNA. TCRdb ran MiXCR on the 5' RACE reads and lists one entry per CDR3 protein. The sample includes approximately 610,000 distinct CDR3 sequences, about 17% of them seen just once. This clonotype occurred a few times. Its antigen remains unidentified. The source of this sequence is a man between 18 and 35 years old who received the YFV17D yellow fever vaccine. The sample was PBMCs, taken less than 6 days after the first yellow fever vaccination.

CDR3 in DNA: TGCAGTGCTAGAAAGCGGGGGTTCTCCTACAATGAGCAGTTCTTC. It yields the protein CSARKRGFSYNEQFF. This sequence joins TRBV20-1 and TRBJ2-1; 8 bases line up with TRBD2. V was clipped by 2 bases and J by 0 bases; unmatched bases: 3. The CDR3 has 15 residues. Germline CDR1 DFQATT, CDR2 SNEGSKA (reference sequence).